A selection of T cell receptor beta chains follows, all from one sample in a study of shared clonotypes between healthy human individuals. Repertoires were generated with immunoSEQ multiplex PCR, while TCRdb's copy carries only in-frame clones and drops some. The table records roughly 2.5 million clones, approximately 94% of them present only once. Sequenced material: naive CD4+ T cells sorted from blood. Receptor source: a man in his late teens or twenties in good health. CDR3s include the opening cysteine and the closing phenylalanine or tryptophan. A D gene is named only where the DNA matches it firmly. Rows may omit the clone size; those that give it use once, few, many or a size class.

cdr3_aa | cdr3_nt | d_call | clone_size | j_call | v_call
CASRRTANTEAFF | TGTGCCAGCAGACGGACGGCGAACACTGAAGCTTTCTTT | . | . | TRBJ1-1 | TRBV6-5
CASSLGTLNSPLHF | TGCGCCAGCAGCTTAGGGACACTCAATTCACCCCTCCACTTT | . | once | TRBJ1-6 | TRBV5-1
CASSLQLGPGITDTQYF | TGTGCCAGCAGCTTACAGTTGGGGCCGGGAATCACAGATACGCAGTATTTT | . | . | TRBJ2-3 | TRBV13
CASSLMALPNSPLHF | TGTGCCAGCAGCTTAATGGCCTTGCCCAATTCACCCCTCCACTTT | . | . | TRBJ1-6 | TRBV7-3
CASLGQGAYEQYF | TGTGCCTCCCTGGGACAGGGGGCCTACGAGCAGTACTTC | TRBD1 | . | TRBJ2-7 | TRBV30
CASSFGGRDEQFF | TGTGCCAGCAGTTTCGGGGGGAGGGATGAGCAGTTCTTC | TRBD2 | . | TRBJ2-1 | TRBV28
CASSISTGSYNEQFF | TGTGCCAGCAGTATTTCGACAGGCTCCTACAATGAGCAGTTCTTC | . | . | TRBJ2-1 | TRBV2
CASSLRGGSATGELFF | TGTGCCAGCAGCCTTAGGGGGGGGTCCGCCACCGGGGAGCTGTTTTTT | . | . | TRBJ2-2 | TRBV7-8
CASSPDVIEQYF | TGTGCCAGCAGTCCGGACGTGATCGAGCAGTACTTC | . | . | TRBJ2-7 | TRBV2
CAISEFVAGSYNEQFF | TGTGCCATCAGTGAGTTCGTAGCGGGGAGTTACAATGAGCAGTTCTTC | TRBD2 | . | TRBJ2-1 | TRBV10-3
CASSSGGYFPDTQYF | TGTGCCAGCAGCTCCGGAGGGTATTTTCCAGATACGCAGTATTTT | . | . | TRBJ2-3 | TRBV7-3
CSVSAGGTQYF | TGCAGCGTCTCGGCCGGAGGTACCCAGTACTTC | . | . | TRBJ2-5 | TRBV29-1
CASPPDRGHGEQFF | TGTGCCAGCCCGCCGGACAGGGGTCATGGGGAGCAGTTCTTC | TRBD1 | . | TRBJ2-1 | TRBV18
CASSPTSGRKETQYF | TGTGCCAGCTCACCTACTAGCGGGAGAAAAGAGACCCAGTACTTC | TRBD2 | . | TRBJ2-5 | TRBV18
CAISESPENTEAFF | TGTGCCATCAGTGAGTCACCAGAGAACACTGAAGCTTTCTTT | . | . | TRBJ1-1 | TRBV10-3
CASSLPDRPLLGYGYTF | TGCGCCAGCAGCCTCCCGGACAGGCCCCTCTTAGGCTATGGCTACACCTTC | TRBD1 | once | TRBJ1-2 | TRBV5-1
CATWGQGNTEAFF | TGTGCCACCTGGGGACAGGGGAACACTGAAGCTTTCTTT | TRBD1 | . | TRBJ1-1 | TRBV10-3
CASSYSGGSTYEQYF | TGTGCCAGCAGTTACTCCGGGGGCAGTACCTACGAGCAGTACTTC | . | . | TRBJ2-7 | TRBV6-6
CASSLAGGSETQYF | TGCGCCAGCAGCTTGGCCGGGGGGAGTGAGACCCAGTACTTC | TRBD2 | once | TRBJ2-5 | TRBV5-1
CASGSLAGVVYEQYF | TGTGCCAGCGGGTCCCTAGCGGGTGTTGTCTACGAGCAGTACTTC | TRBD2 | once | TRBJ2-7 | TRBV6-5
CASSGGGSANEKLFF | TGTGCCAGCTCTGGAGGGGGGTCAGCTAATGAAAAACTGTTTTTT | . | . | TRBJ1-4 | TRBV2
CASSIGERNTEAFF | TGTGCCAGTAGTATAGGAGAGAGGAACACTGAAGCTTTCTTT | . | . | TRBJ1-1 | TRBV19
CASREWDEQYF | TGTGCCAGCAGAGAGTGGGACGAGCAGTACTTC | . | . | TRBJ2-7 | TRBV6-5
CASRGATYNSPLHF | TGTGCCAGCAGGGGGGCAACCTATAATTCACCCCTCCACTTT | . | . | TRBJ1-6 | TRBV6-5
CASSPTGANQPQHF | TGTGCCAGCAGCCCGACAGGGGCTAATCAGCCCCAGCATTTT | TRBD1 | . | TRBJ1-5 | TRBV7-3
CASSKIKTGGINTGELFF | TGTGCCAGCAGCAAAATCAAAACAGGGGGAATCAACACCGGGGAGCTGTTTTTT | . | . | TRBJ2-2 | TRBV21-1
CASSSPGQEAEQYF | TGTGCCAGCAGTTCCCCGGGACAGGAGGCCGAGCAGTACTTC | TRBD1 | . | TRBJ2-7 | TRBV6-6
CASSQGSGQGFWLAGAEQFF | TGCGCCAGCAGCCAAGGATCGGGACAGGGTTTTTGGCTAGCGGGTGCTGAGCAGTTCTTC | . | . | TRBJ2-1 | TRBV4-3
CASSLEVTSGTYEQYF | TGCGCCAGCAGCTTGGAGGTGACTAGCGGAACCTACGAGCAGTACTTC | TRBD2 | . | TRBJ2-7 | TRBV5-1